The 2 T cell receptor beta chains in this list originate from one sample, sequenced in a study of T cells in Graves' hyperthyroidism and ophthalmopathy. There were TCR beta CDR3 regions amplified from RNA transcripts. The HTBI primer set drove a first-round RT-PCR of the TCR CDR3. Via MiXCR, TCRdb re-called the multiplex PCR reads, giving one row per CDR3 protein. The sample lists 380,000 or so distinct CDR3 sequences, roughly 13% seen once, with approximately 23% in the top ten. The material sequenced was blood. These receptors were taken from a woman aged 25 to 39 with Graves' hyperthyroidism.

This clonotype has more than one count but fewer than ten. The rearrangement uses TRBV19 and TRBJ1-6; D is unresolved. This CDR3 comprises 13 residues. V was pared by 9 bases and J by 8 bases, with 14 bases between. Germline values: CDR1 LNHDA, CDR2 SQIVND (reference sequence). In DNA, the CDR3 is TGTGCCAGCAGACTGGGAAAAGATTCACCCCTCCACTTT. Protein product: CASRLGKDSPLHF.

This clonotype has more than one count but fewer than ten. DNA for the CDR3: TGTGCCAGCAAGGGTTGGACTAGCGGGAGTCTGAACATTCAGTACTTC. Translation: CASKGWTSGSLNIQYF. The chain joins TRBV28 to TRBJ2-4; 13 bases agree with TRBD2. V gave up 7 bases and J gave up 7 bases; unmatched junction bases: 10. CDR3 length: 16 amino acids. Looked up from germline, CDR1 is MDHEN and CDR2 is SYDVKM.